The 28 T cell receptor beta chains below all came from one sample that was sequenced in a study of blood T cells in healthy people across ages. A second roughly 7 to 12 cycle PCR used barcoded and J-beta primers. TCRdb reprocessed the 5' RACE reads via MiXCR and lists one record per CDR3 protein. The data hold roughly 1 million distinct CDR3 sequences, with around 25% observed a single time. Separately, the same data were catalogued under a study of T cells of mothers and their children.

The sample was blood. These receptors all come from a girl aged 2-10 years in good health.

V gene TRBV29-1 combines with J gene TRBJ2-2, with a tentative D call TRBD1 (5 bases). The CDR3 runs 13 residues. Germline CDR1 is SQVTM and CDR2 is ANQGSEA. Trimming took 6 bases from V and 3 from J, leaving 11 bases between them. The CDR3 sequence is CSVITRDTGELFF. DNA for the CDR3: TGCAGCGTCATCACCAGGGACACCGGGGAGCTGTTTTTT.

This chain joins TRBV5-1 and TRBJ2-1, with 7 bases lining up with TRBD2. Trimming took 5 bases from V and 3 from J; bases not matched to a gene: 8. The CDR3 runs 15 residues. Germline CDR1 and CDR2: SGHRS and YFSETQ. The CDR3 DNA follows: TGCGCCAGCAGGAATGGGACTACCAACTACAATGAGCAGTTCTTC. Translation: CASRNGTTNYNEQFF.

This clonotype was recorded a few times. The chain is built from TRBV13 and TRBJ1-2; possibly TRBD1 for D (6 bases). The V gene's germline CDR1 is PRHDT and CDR2 FYEKMQ (reference sequence). The CDR3 has 13 amino acids. The ends were cut back, 6 bases at V and 6 bases at J, with 14 bases in the middle. The CDR3 DNA reads TGTGCCAGCAGAAGGGGGGGGGCGCATGGCTACACCTTC. It is translated as CASRRGGAHGYTF.

The chain recombines TRBV12-5 with TRBJ2-1; TRBD2 matches 8 bases. The CDR3 length is 17 residues. With 2 bases clipped from V and 1 base from J, the junction kept 7 bases outside the gene matches. The germline V gene encodes CDR1 LGHNT and CDR2 FRNRAP. The CDR3 is CASGLFLAGSSYNEQFF. The CDR3, as DNA: TGTGCTAGTGGTTTGTTCCTAGCGGGCTCGTCCTACAATGAGCAGTTCTTC. Drawing the rest from reference TRBV12-5 and TRBJ2-1, the complete variable domain is DARVTQTPRHKVTEMGQEVTMRCQPILGHNTVFWYRQTMMQGLELLAYFRNRAPLDDSGMPKDRFSAEMPDATLATLKIQPSEPRDSAVYFCASGLFLAGSSYNEQFFGPGTRLTVL.

This clonotype has ten or more counts. The gene calls are TRBV7-3 and TRBJ2-7; the D is unclear. The V end lost 5 bases, the J end lost 7 bases, and 24 bases lay between the germline ends. The CDR3 is 16 residues long. CDR1 SGHTA and CDR2 FQGTGA come from the germline V gene. The CDR3 is CASSPSQRTGSREQYF. The CDR3 DNA follows: TGTGCCAGCAGCCCATCCCAGAGGACGGGTTCTCGAGAGCAGTACTTC.

This clonotype has only a few counts. The CDR3 sequence is CASSHLAGSHNEQFF. As DNA, the CDR3 is TGTGCCAGCAGCCATCTAGCGGGATCTCACAATGAGCAGTTCTTC. The genes are TRBV3-1 and TRBJ2-5, with TRBD2 matching 9 bases. The end of the DNA is better explained by TRBJ2-1, so the J call may be wrong. The CDR3 is 15 residues long. Germline V gene data show CDR1 as LGHDT and CDR2 as YNNKEL (reference sequence).

V gene TRBV7-9 combines with J gene TRBJ2-5; unclear D gene. Germline V lookup: CDR1 SEHNR, CDR2 FQNEAQ (reference sequence). The germline V and J ends were trimmed by 3 bases and 3 bases, with 14 bases remaining between them. The CDR3 covers 15 residues. The CDR3 sequence is CASSFDGLLEETQYF. The CDR3 DNA sequence: TGTGCCAGCAGCTTTGATGGATTACTTGAAGAGACCCAGTACTTC. The variable domain in full, with the rest retrieved from reference TRBV7-9 and TRBJ2-5, is DTGVSQNPRHKITKRGQNVTFRCDPISEHNRLYWYRQTLGQGPEFLTYFQNEAQLEKSRLLSDRFSAERPKGSFSTLEIQRTEQGDSAMYLCASSFDGLLEETQYFGPGTRLLVL.

This clonotype was counted only a few times. This rearrangement joins TRBV11-2 to TRBJ2-4, with D possibly matching TRBD2 (5 bases). Germline V lookup: CDR1 SGHAT, CDR2 FQNNGV. The CDR3 is 16 amino acids. The V end was cut by 5 bases, the J end by 7 bases, with 21 bases between. The CDR3 spells CASSPPEPAEWNIQYF. The DNA of the CDR3 is TGTGCCAGCAGCCCGCCCGAACCAGCGGAGTGGAACATTCAGTACTTC.

The V and J genes are TRBV27 and TRBJ2-7; a possible D gene is TRBD1 (6 bases). Germline-derived CDR1 and CDR2 are MNHEY and SMNVEV (reference sequence). With 2 bases removed from V and 1 base from J, the gap between germline ends came to 15 bases. This CDR3 is 16 amino acids long. The CDR3 protein is CASSLGQSYGSYEQYF. CDR3 nucleotides: TGTGCCAGCAGTTTAGGACAGAGTTATGGTTCCTACGAGCAGTACTTC.

V gene TRBV20-1 combines with J gene TRBJ2-7; D remains unclear. The CDR3 totals 13 residues. Trimming removed 4 bases from V and 1 base from J, with 11 bases in between. Per the germline V gene, CDR1 is DFQATT and CDR2 is SNEGSKA (reference sequence). The CDR3 region is CSAIRVGSYEQYF. The CDR3 DNA sequence: TGCAGTGCTATCCGAGTCGGGTCCTACGAGCAGTACTTC.

This chain links TRBV10-3 with TRBJ2-5; 9 nucleotides match TRBD2. Germline V CDR1 and CDR2: ENHRY, SYGVKD. CDR3 length equals 15 residues. J was trimmed by 1 base and V by 4 bases; bases with no gene match: 4. As DNA, the CDR3 is TGTGCCATCAGTGGGATAGCGGGGGCCCAAGAGACCCAGTACTTC. The encoded protein is CAISGIAGAQETQYF.

The sample holds a few counts of this clonotype. This chain links TRBV7-9 with TRBJ2-5; D possibly matches TRBD1 or TRBD2 (7 bases each). CDR1 and CDR2 (germline): SEHNR, FQNEAQ (reference sequence). V was shortened by 4 bases and J by 5 bases, with 17 bases between the two germline ends. CDR3 size: 15 residues. In DNA form, the CDR3 reads TGTGCCAGCAGCTACCGACAGGGAGGGACGGAGACCCAGTACTTC. The encoded protein is CASSYRQGGTETQYF. The whole variable domain, remainder taken from reference TRBV7-9 and TRBJ2-5, is DTGVSQNPRHKITKRGQNVTFRCDPISEHNRLYWYRQTLGQGPEFLTYFQNEAQLEKSRLLSDRFSAERPKGSFSTLEIQRTEQGDSAMYLCASSYRQGGTETQYFGPGTRLLVL.

The rearrangement joins TRBV3-1 to TRBJ2-5; D is uncertain. The V gene lost 8 bases and the J gene lost 4 bases, with 14 bases spanning the gap. CDR3 size: 13 residues. Germline V gives CDR1 LGHDT, CDR2 YNNKEL (reference sequence). CDR3 nucleotide sequence: TGTGCCAGCCGGCAGTACGTTTCAGAGACCCAGTACTTC. Encoded protein: CASRQYVSETQYF.

This clonotype came up a few times. The chain combines TRBV5-6 with TRBJ2-3; D might be TRBD2 (5 bases). Trimming left V 4 bases short and J 4 bases short, with 13 bases between. The germline CDR1 and CDR2 sequences are SGHDT and YYEEEE. This CDR3 region has 14 residues. CDR3 loop: CASSNLRGSDTQYF. The DNA of the CDR3 is TGTGCCAGCAGCAACCTCCGCGGGTCAGATACGCAGTATTTT. Variable domain in full (rest from reference TRBV5-6 and TRBJ2-3): DAGVTQSPTHLIKTRGQQVTLRCSPKSGHDTVSWYQQALGQGPQFIFQYYEEEERQRGNFPDRFSGHQFPNYSSELNVNALLLGDSALYLCASSNLRGSDTQYFGPGTRLTVL.

With respect to this clonotype: At one end the junction does not follow the germline gene, possibly because of a read error. The chain carries TRBV6-1 and TRBJ2-5; 7 bases are shared with TRBD2. The germline V gene has CDR1 MNHNS and CDR2 SASEGT. This CDR3 has 14 residues. The CDR3 region is CASSPTGGNSPPFF. The CDR3 DNA sequence: TGTGCCAGCAGCCCTACGGGGGGAAACAGCCCCCCATTCTTC.

The chain couples TRBV12-3 or TRBV12-4 to TRBJ2-5; TRBD2 might be the D (7 bases). This CDR3 is built from 16 residues. V was pared by 6 bases and J by 5 bases, with 22 bases between. DNA for the CDR3: TGTGCCAGCAGCTTTGCCTGGGCGGGGGCGGGGGAGACCCAGTACTTC. This gives the protein CASSFAWAGAGETQYF.

This clonotype has more than one count but fewer than ten. CDR3 sequence: CAISEQGAPGNTIYF. Here the CDR3 DNA reads TGTGCCATCAGTGAACAGGGGGCGCCCGGAAACACCATATATTTT. The chain uses TRBV10-3 and TRBJ1-3, with TRBD1 matching over 9 bases. The CDR3 is made up of 15 amino acids. Per germline, CDR1 ENHRY and CDR2 SYGVKD. J gave up 4 bases and V 3 bases, and 4 bases lay outside the gene matches.

This chain uses TRBV5-6 with TRBJ2-7, with D possibly called TRBD1 or TRBD2 (5 bases each). The CDR3 consists of 14 residues. The ends were cut back, 4 bases at V and 10 bases at J, with 21 bases in the middle. Germline lookup yields CDR1 SGHDT and CDR2 YYEEEE. The CDR3 DNA follows: TGTGCCAGCAGCCCCGGGACGGATGACCGTTACCAGTACTTC. Protein sequence: CASSPGTDDRYQYF.

The chain is built from TRBV11-2 and TRBJ2-7; a weak D match, TRBD1 (6 bases). This CDR3 is built from 16 residues. Trimming took 5 bases from V and 2 from J, leaving 19 bases between them. The germline V gene encodes CDR1 SGHAT and CDR2 FQNNGV. CDR3 sequence reads: CASSPTFQDSAYEQYF. In DNA, the CDR3 is TGTGCCAGCAGCCCAACGTTCCAGGACAGTGCCTACGAGCAGTACTTC.

This clonotype was recorded at least ten times. V usage is TRBV7-3 and J usage is TRBJ2-3, with 12 bases matching TRBD2. Trimming at V came to 4 bases and at J to 1 base, leaving 0 bases not matched to a gene. The CDR3 spans 15 residues. The germline CDR1 and CDR2 sequences are SGHTA and FQGTGA. The CDR3 nucleotides are TGTGCCAGCAGCTGGACTAGCGGGGGCACAGATACGCAGTATTTT. Translated, it gives CASSWTSGGTDTQYF.

This clonotype was detected only a few times. The rearrangement joins TRBV12-3 or TRBV12-4 to TRBJ2-1; 7 nucleotides match TRBD1. J was trimmed by 5 bases and V by 7 bases; bases with no gene match: 5. The CDR3 has 13 residues. The CDR3 DNA sequence: TGTGCCAGCACCCGGGACAGTAACAATGAGCAGTTCTTC. It specifies CASTRDSNNEQFF.

This chain links TRBV7-9 with TRBJ2-7, with 8 bases fitting TRBD2. Germline V gene data show CDR1 as SEHNR and CDR2 as FQNEAQ (reference sequence). This CDR3 contains 16 residues. The ends lost 6 bases at V and 5 bases at J; junction bases unmatched: 15. The CDR3 sequence is CASSQTGTSLSDEQYF. DNA of the CDR3: TGTGCCAGCAGTCAAACCGGGACTAGTTTGTCCGACGAGCAGTACTTC.

This clonotype has just a few counts. The chain is built from TRBV5-5 and TRBJ1-1; 9 bases match TRBD1. Germline V CDR1 and CDR2: SGHKS, YYEKEE (reference sequence). The CDR3 consists of 12 residues. Trimming took 7 bases from V and 3 from J; bases not matched to a gene: 1. The CDR3 reads CASGQGYTEAFF. In DNA form, the CDR3 reads TGTGCCAGCGGACAGGGGTACACTGAAGCTTTCTTT.

This sequence joins TRBV27 and TRBJ2-5, with D perhaps given as TRBD1 or TRBD2 (5 bases each). The ends were cut back, 7 bases at V and 11 bases at J, with 14 bases in the middle. Per germline, CDR1 MNHEY and CDR2 SMNVEV (reference sequence). The CDR3 is made up of 11 amino acids. The chain's CDR3 is CASKGSSVQYF. CDR3 DNA sequence: TGTGCCAGCAAGGGGAGCAGCGTGCAGTACTTC.

The genes are TRBV27 and TRBJ2-1; TRBD2 aligns across 12 bases. The CDR3 runs 15 residues. Trimming removed 6 bases from V and 7 bases from J; junction bases left unmatched: 7. Germline values: CDR1 MNHEY, CDR2 SMNVEV (reference sequence). DNA for the CDR3: TGTGCCAGCAGCCCGACTAGCGGGAGAGGTAATGAGCAGTTCTTC. As protein: CASSPTSGRGNEQFF.

In its sample, this clonotype was seen a few times. This chain connects TRBV19 to TRBJ1-5; no clear D. Germline V gives CDR1 LNHDA, CDR2 SQIVND (reference sequence). This CDR3 has 15 amino acids. The chain's CDR3 is CAIPNGQCSNQPQHF. The DNA of the CDR3 is TGTGCTATCCCGAACGGTCAGTGTAGCAATCAGCCCCAGCATTTT.

This chain uses TRBV29-1 with TRBJ2-5, with 7 nucleotides matching TRBD1. This CDR3 region has 15 residues. Trimming cost V 6 bases and J 3 bases; bases outside gene matches: 13. Germline CDR1 SQVTM, CDR2 ANQGSEA. The CDR3 region has the DNA TGCAGCGTATACCTATACAGGGGAAGGGAAGAGACCCAGTACTTC. Amino acids: CSVYLYRGREETQYF.

This chain uses TRBV14 with TRBJ2-1; perhaps D is TRBD1 or TRBD2 (5 bases each). The end of the DNA is better explained by TRBJ2-5, so the J call may be wrong. The CDR3 has 17 amino acids. Germline loops: CDR1 SGHDN, CDR2 FVKESK. The CDR3 here is CASSPLRILGVQETQYF. The CDR3, as DNA: TGTGCCAGCAGCCCCCTCCGGATCTTGGGGGTTCAAGAGACCCAGTACTTC.